The subject of this entry is one T cell receptor beta chain. The record originates from a study of control samples from healthy donors and cancer patients. The V end was cut by 6 bases, the J end by 1 base, with 15 bases between. The germline CDR1 and CDR2 sequences are SQVTM and ANQGSEA. The CDR3 covers 14 residues. TCRdb's table, derived via immunoSEQ multiplex PCR, lists solely in-frame clones and lacks some. The data hold over 110,000 clones, with over 85% observed a single time. V gene TRBV29-1 combines with J gene TRBJ1-1; a weak D match, TRBD1 (6 bases). This TCR came from a young man in good health. Sequenced sample: blood. The CDR3 nucleotides read TGCAGCGTCGGGAGGGGGAGTAAGAACACTGAAGCTTTCTTT. Residues: CSVGRGSKNTEAFF.